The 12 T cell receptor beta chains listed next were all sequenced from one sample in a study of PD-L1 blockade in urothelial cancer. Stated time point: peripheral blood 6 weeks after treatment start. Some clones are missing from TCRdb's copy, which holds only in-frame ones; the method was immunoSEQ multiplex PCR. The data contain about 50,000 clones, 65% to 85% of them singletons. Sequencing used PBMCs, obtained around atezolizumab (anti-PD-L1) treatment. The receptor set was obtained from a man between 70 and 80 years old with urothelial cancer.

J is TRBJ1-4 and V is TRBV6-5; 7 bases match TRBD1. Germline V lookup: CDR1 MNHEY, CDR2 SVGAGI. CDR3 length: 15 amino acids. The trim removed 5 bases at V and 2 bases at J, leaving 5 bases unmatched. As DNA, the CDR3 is TGTGCCAGCAGTCGACAGGGTCCCACTAATGAAAAACTGTTTTTT. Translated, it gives CASSRQGPTNEKLFF.

The CDR3 sequence is CASSLEAGRTEAFF. Written as DNA, the CDR3 is TGTGCCAGCAGTTTAGAGGCGGGGAGGACTGAAGCTTTCTTT. J is TRBJ1-1 and V is TRBV28; no firm D call. V was shortened by 2 bases and J by 5 bases, with 12 bases between the two germline ends. Germline-derived CDR1 and CDR2 are MDHEN and SYDVKM. The CDR3 totals 14 residues. The variable domain in full, completed from reference TRBV28 and TRBJ1-1, reads DVKVTQSSRYLVKRTGEKVFLECVQDMDHENMFWYRQDPGLGLRLIYFSYDVKMKEKGDIPEGYSVSREKKERFSLILESASTNQTSMYLCASSLEAGRTEAFFGQGTRLTVV.

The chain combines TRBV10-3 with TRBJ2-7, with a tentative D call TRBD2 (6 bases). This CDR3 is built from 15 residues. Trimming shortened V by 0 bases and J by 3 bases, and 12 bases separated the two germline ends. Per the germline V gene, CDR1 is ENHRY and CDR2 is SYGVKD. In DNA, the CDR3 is TGTGCCATCAGTGAGTCGAATGGGGGGAGCTACGAGCAGTACTTC. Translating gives CAISESNGGSYEQYF.

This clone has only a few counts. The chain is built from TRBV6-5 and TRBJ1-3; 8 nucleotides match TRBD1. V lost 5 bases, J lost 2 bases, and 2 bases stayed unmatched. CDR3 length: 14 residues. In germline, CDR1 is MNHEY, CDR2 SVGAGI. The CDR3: CASSRQGTGNTIYF. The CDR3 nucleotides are TGTGCCAGCAGTAGACAGGGGACTGGAAACACCATATATTTT.

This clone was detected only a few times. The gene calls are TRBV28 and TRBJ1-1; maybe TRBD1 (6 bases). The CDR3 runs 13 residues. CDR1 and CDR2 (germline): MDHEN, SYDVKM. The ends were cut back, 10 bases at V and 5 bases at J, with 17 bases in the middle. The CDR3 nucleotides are TGTGCCATTCGGGGGGCAGTAGGGACTGAAGCTTTCTTT. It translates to CAIRGAVGTEAFF.

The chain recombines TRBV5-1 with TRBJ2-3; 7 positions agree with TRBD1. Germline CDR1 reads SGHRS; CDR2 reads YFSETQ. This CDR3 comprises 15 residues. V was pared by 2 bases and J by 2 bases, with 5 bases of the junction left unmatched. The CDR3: CASSLTGTDTDTQYF. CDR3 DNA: TGCGCCAGCAGCTTAACCGGGACAGACACAGATACGCAGTATTTT.

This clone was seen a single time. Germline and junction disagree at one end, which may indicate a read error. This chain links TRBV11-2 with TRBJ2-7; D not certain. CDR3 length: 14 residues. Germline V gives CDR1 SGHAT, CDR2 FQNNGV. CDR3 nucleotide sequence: TGTGCCAGCAGCTTAGCTAGGAGCTCCTACGGGCAGTACTTC. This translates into CASSLARSSYGQYF.

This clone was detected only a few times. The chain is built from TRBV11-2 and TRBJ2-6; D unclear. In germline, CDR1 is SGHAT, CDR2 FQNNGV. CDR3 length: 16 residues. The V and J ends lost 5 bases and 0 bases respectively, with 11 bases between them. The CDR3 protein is CASSPLYSSGANVLTF. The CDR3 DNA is TGTGCCAGCAGCCCCCTCTACAGCTCTGGGGCCAACGTCCTGACTTTC.

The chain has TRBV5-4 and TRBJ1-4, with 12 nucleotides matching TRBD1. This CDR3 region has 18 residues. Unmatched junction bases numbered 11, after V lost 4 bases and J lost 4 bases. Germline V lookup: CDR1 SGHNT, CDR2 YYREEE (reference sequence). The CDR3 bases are TGTGCCAGCAGCCCTCGAAGGGACAGGGGGCTGGGTAATGAAAAACTGTTTTTT. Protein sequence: CASSPRRDRGLGNEKLFF.

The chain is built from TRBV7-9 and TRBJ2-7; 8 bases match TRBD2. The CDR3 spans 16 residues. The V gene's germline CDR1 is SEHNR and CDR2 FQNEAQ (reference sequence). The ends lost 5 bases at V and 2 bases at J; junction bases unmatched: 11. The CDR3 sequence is CASSPGGRETAYEQYF. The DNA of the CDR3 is TGTGCCAGCAGCCCGGGGGGGCGGGAGACCGCCTACGAGCAGTACTTC.

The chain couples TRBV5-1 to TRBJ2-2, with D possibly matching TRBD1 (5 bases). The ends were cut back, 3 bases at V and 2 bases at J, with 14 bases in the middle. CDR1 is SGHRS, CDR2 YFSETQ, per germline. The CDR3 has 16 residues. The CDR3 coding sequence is TGCGCCAGCAGCTCTACCGGACATGTTAACACCGGGGAGCTGTTTTTT. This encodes CASSSTGHVNTGELFF.

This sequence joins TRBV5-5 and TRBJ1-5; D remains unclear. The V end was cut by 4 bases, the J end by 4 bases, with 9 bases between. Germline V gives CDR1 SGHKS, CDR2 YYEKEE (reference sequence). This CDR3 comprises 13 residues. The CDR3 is CASSQVENQPQHF. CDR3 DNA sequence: TGTGCCAGCAGCCAAGTTGAGAATCAGCCCCAGCATTTT.